Shown below are 8 T cell receptor beta chains from a single sample sequenced in a study of human T cells and chemical hapten exposure (dated by TCRdb to the early 2020s). Library preparation attached unique molecular identifiers to individual cDNA molecules for quantitative, reproducible TCR counting. In-frame beta chains were kept once TCRdb had trimmed the public reads at Q25 with fastp and called clones with MiXCR. Rows merge per CDR3 protein into single entries with the most common DNA and genes. This sample holds 100,000 to 150,000 distinct CDR3 sequences; around 9% were observed only once. The biggest ten clones account for over 1.1% of the sample. Unfractionated whole blood was collected in Tempus Blood RNA tubes, and total RNA was extracted from that blood. Sequenced material: whole blood. The receptors stem from a human donor in good health. Some clones in this sample may be carry-over from other donors' samples. Donor details come from another sample of the same person, matched by shared clones.

This clonotype was seen at least ten times. This chain uses TRBV14 with TRBJ1-1; D unresolved. The ends were cut back, 3 bases at V and 4 bases at J, with 9 bases in the middle. The germline CDR1 and CDR2 sequences are SGHDN and FVKESK. This CDR3 region has 13 residues. CDR3 coding DNA: TGTGCCAGCAGCCAGAGTTTAGGCACTGAAGCTTTCTTT. Protein product: CASSQSLGTEAFF. The whole variable domain, filled in from reference TRBV14 and TRBJ1-1, reads EAGVTQFPSHSVIEKGQTVTLRCDPISGHDNLYWYRRVMGKEIKFLLHFVKESKQDESGMPNNRFLAERTGGTYSTLKVQPAELEDSGVYFCASSQSLGTEAFFGQGTRLTVV.

The rearrangement uses TRBV6-5 and TRBJ2-5, with D perhaps TRBD2 (6 bases). The CDR3 length is 14 residues. V was cut by 8 bases and J by 2 bases, with 15 bases left in between. Looked up from germline, CDR1 is MNHEY and CDR2 is SVGAGI. DNA for the CDR3: TGTGCCAGCCGTCGACTAGGCGGGCAAGAGACCCAGTACTTC. This codes for CASRRLGGQETQYF.

Ten or more counts support this clonotype. The V and J genes are TRBV10-2 and TRBJ2-2; D possibly corresponds to TRBD2 (5 bases). V lost 5 bases to trimming and J lost 3 bases, with 13 bases between them. The CDR3 is 15 amino acids. CDR1 is WSHSY, CDR2 SAAADI, per germline. The CDR3 here is CASSPSGWDTGELFF. DNA of the CDR3: TGCGCCAGCAGTCCGTCGGGGTGGGACACCGGGGAGCTGTTTTTT.

Comment on this clonotype: A read error may explain this, as a much larger clone is one base away. This chain joins TRBV9 and TRBJ1-4; D may be TRBD1 (5 bases). This CDR3 spans 16 amino acids. Germline V gives CDR1 SGDLS, CDR2 YYNGEE. The CDR3 spells CANSVGAGTVNEKLFF. CDR3 in DNA: TGTGCCAACAGCGTAGGGGCCGGGACGGTTAATGAAAAACTGTTTTTT.

This clonotype was detected ten times or more. The chain combines TRBV20-1 with TRBJ2-2; the D is unclear. Per the germline V gene, CDR1 is DFQATT and CDR2 is SNEGSKA (reference sequence). Trimming removed 6 bases from V and 1 base from J, with 12 bases in between. The CDR3 totals 14 residues. The CDR3 loop is CSANGPMNTGELFF. The CDR3 DNA sequence: TGCAGTGCCAACGGGCCTATGAACACCGGGGAGCTGTTTTTT.

This clonotype was recorded a few times. The V and J genes are TRBV6-2 or TRBV6-3 and TRBJ2-3; TRBD2 might be the D (5 bases). CDR1 MNHEY and CDR2 SVGEGT come from the germline V gene. The CDR3 has 16 residues. Trimming stripped 6 bases from V and 1 base from J, with 17 bases between. The CDR3 loop reads CASSSRITRRTDTQYF. As DNA, the CDR3 is TGTGCCAGCAGCTCCCGCATAACTAGGCGCACAGATACGCAGTATTTT.

This clonotype was recorded a few times. The V gene is TRBV9, the J gene TRBJ2-5; D unresolved. Germline assignment: CDR1 SGDLS and CDR2 YYNGEE. This CDR3 has 12 residues. V lost 0 bases to trimming and J lost 3 bases, with 3 bases between them. CDR3 sequence: CASSVEEETQYF. The CDR3 region has the DNA TGTGCCAGCAGCGTAGAAGAAGAGACCCAGTACTTC.

The chain joins TRBV18 to TRBJ1-5, with 8 bases that match TRBD1. V shed 2 bases, J shed 2 bases, and the junction held 2 bases outside the gene matches. The CDR3 contains 15 residues. Germline CDR1 and CDR2: KGHSH and LQKENI. For the CDR3, the DNA is TGTGCCAGCTCACCATCGACAGGGGGCAATCAGCCCCAGCATTTT. Residues: CASSPSTGGNQPQHF.